These 3 T cell receptor beta chains were all obtained from the same sample, sequenced in a study of OX40 agonist ivuxolimab in advanced cancers. Sequencing used immunoSEQ multiplex PCR; TCRdb keeps in-frame clones, though not all of them. The profile covers tens of thousands of clones, with 80% to 90% appearing a single time and roughly 0.56% taken by the ten largest. The source material was CD4+ or CD8+ T cells sorted from blood, sampled in a trial of the OX40 agonist ivuxolimab. The receptors were gathered from an adult with an advanced solid tumor such as melanoma, head and neck, liver or kidney cancer.

About this clone itself: A junction boundary mismatches the germline segment, possibly from a read error. The genes are TRBV7-8 and TRBJ2-7; no definite D call. The CDR3 is 14 residues long. The germline V gene has CDR1 SGHVS and CDR2 FQNEAQ. This CDR3 is CASSLDPGAGERYF. CDR3 nucleotides: TGTGCCAGCAGCTTAGATCCGGGCGCAGGCGAGCGGTACTTC.

CDR3 nucleotide sequence: TGCGCCAGCAGCTTGGTCCCTAGCGGGAGGAACCCTTCCTACGAGCAGTACTTC. Protein: CASSLVPSGRNPSYEQYF. V usage is TRBV5-1 and J usage is TRBJ2-7; TRBD2 aligns across 11 bases. Unmatched junction bases numbered 9, after V lost 0 bases and J lost 1 base. Per the germline V gene, CDR1 is SGHRS and CDR2 is YFSETQ. This CDR3 is built from 18 residues.

The V gene is TRBV5-1, the J gene TRBJ1-5; the D gene is possibly TRBD1 (5 bases). The CDR3 runs 15 residues. The ends were cut back, 4 bases at V and 0 bases at J, with 11 bases in the middle. Germline V gives CDR1 SGHRS, CDR2 YFSETQ. The DNA for the CDR3 is TGCGCCAGCAGCCCTACAGGATATAGCAATCAGCCCCAGCATTTT. This codes for CASSPTGYSNQPQHF.